This TCR beta chain was recovered during a study of blood T cell repertoires in COVID-19. Assay: immunoSEQ multiplex PCR; the TCRdb copy retains only in-frame clones and omits some. The data hold 200,000 to 250,000 clones, with under 90% observed a single time. Trimming cost V 0 bases and J 0 bases, with 6 bases left between them. CDR1 SGHRS and CDR2 YFSETQ come from the germline V gene. The length of the CDR3 is 14 residues. Assignments of participants to cohorts depended upon their own reported clinical history. The sequenced material came from PBMCs or T cells enriched from blood (not recorded which). The receptor was isolated from a woman between 45 and 65 years old who had been exposed to COVID-19. The chain is built from TRBV5-1 and TRBJ2-5; D might be TRBD2 (6 bases). The CDR3 nucleotides read TGCGCCAGCAGCTTGGGGGACTACCAAGAGACCCAGTACTTC. This codes for CASSLGDYQETQYF. Based on the CDR3 plus reference TRBV5-1 and TRBJ2-5, the full variable domain is KAGVTQTPRYLIKTRGQQVTLSCSPISGHRSVSWYQQTPGQGLQFLFEYFSETQRNKGNFPGRFSGRQFSNSRSEMNVSTLELGDSALYLCASSLGDYQETQYFGPGTRLLVL.